These 21 T cell receptor beta chains share one sample of origin, sequenced in a study of blood T cell repertoires in COVID-19. Clones were sequenced by immunoSEQ multiplex PCR, and TCRdb holds only the in-frame ones, with some missing. This sample carries about 140,000 clones, around 84% of them seen once, and the ten largest clones take about 8%. What was sequenced was peripheral blood. The receptors were sampled from a woman aged 60-75 years with acute or convalescent COVID-19.

The chain combines TRBV9 with TRBJ2-5; the match to TRBD1 covers 7 bases. This CDR3 is built from 17 residues. Germline CDR1 and CDR2: SGDLS and YYNGEE. V was clipped by 1 base and J by 0 bases; unmatched bases: 9. The DNA of the CDR3 is TGTGCCAGCAGCGTACGAGACGGGACAGCTAACCAAGAGACCCAGTACTTC. It is translated as CASSVRDGTANQETQYF.

The chain has TRBV19 and TRBJ2-1; D is uncertain. The CDR3 runs to 14 residues. Germline V gives CDR1 LNHDA, CDR2 SQIVND (reference sequence). The V end lost 1 base, the J end lost 5 bases, and 9 bases lay between the germline ends. CDR3 amino acids: CASSIVNSHNEQFF. CDR3 bases: TGTGCCAGTAGTATAGTAAACAGCCACAATGAGCAGTTCTTC.

This chain uses TRBV11-2 with TRBJ2-7, with D possibly matching TRBD1 (5 bases). The germline V gene has CDR1 SGHAT and CDR2 FQNNGV. The CDR3 totals 13 residues. Trimming took off 5 bases at V and 4 bases at J, with 12 bases between the two ends. CDR3 in amino acids: CASSRERGYEQYF. CDR3 DNA: TGTGCCAGCAGCAGGGAAAGGGGATACGAGCAGTACTTC.

This rearrangement joins TRBV24-1 to TRBJ2-5, with D maybe TRBD1 (7 bases). The CDR3 covers 16 residues. V lost 5 bases, J lost 5 bases, and 20 bases lay in between. Germline V gene lookup returns CDR1 KGHDR and CDR2 SFDVKD. CDR3 region: CATSGKTGEVRETQYF. DNA of the CDR3: TGTGCCACCAGTGGCAAAACAGGGGAGGTGCGTGAGACCCAGTACTTC.

This rearrangement joins TRBV2 to TRBJ2-3; the match to TRBD1 covers 9 bases. The CDR3 runs 14 residues. The V gene's germline CDR1 is SNHLY and CDR2 FYNNEI. V was clipped by 5 bases and J by 1 base; unmatched bases: 1. The CDR3 nucleotides are TGTGCCAGCAGTAGGGACAGGGGCACAGATACGCAGTATTTT. It yields the protein CASSRDRGTDTQYF.

A few counts support this clone. The chain links TRBV2 to TRBJ1-2; the match to TRBD1 covers 9 bases. The CDR3 totals 12 residues. V lost 7 bases and J lost 7; bases outside the gene matches: 4. Germline V gene sequence: CDR1 SNHLY, CDR2 FYNNEI. DNA of the CDR3: TGTGCCAGCACTCGGGACAGGGTTGGCTACACCTTC. This codes for CASTRDRVGYTF. The whole variable domain, filled in from reference TRBV2 and TRBJ1-2, reads EPEVTQTPSHQVTQMGQEVILRCVPISNHLYFYWYRQILGQKVEFLVSFYNNEISEKSEIFDDQFSVERPDGSNFTLKIRSTKLEDSAMYFCASTRDRVGYTFGSGTRLTVV.

The V gene is TRBV6-5, the J gene TRBJ2-3; 9 bases are a match to TRBD1. With 0 bases clipped from V and 4 bases from J, the junction kept 5 bases outside the gene matches. The CDR3 loop spans 16 amino acids. Germline-derived CDR1 and CDR2 are MNHEY and SVGAGI. For the CDR3, the DNA is TGTGCCAGCAGTTACTCCCCGGGACAGGGCCCAGATACGCAGTATTTT. Translating gives CASSYSPGQGPDTQYF.

The chain joins TRBV30 to TRBJ2-7, with a tentative D call TRBD1 (6 bases). V gave up 5 bases and J gave up 2 bases, with 10 bases separating them. The germline V gene encodes CDR1 GTSNPN and CDR2 SVGIG (reference sequence). This CDR3 region has 12 residues. The chain's CDR3 is CAWQGGTYEQYF. The DNA for the CDR3 is TGTGCCTGGCAAGGGGGTACCTACGAGCAGTACTTC.

This clone was observed many times. The gene calls are TRBV10-3 and TRBJ2-5, with 7 bases identical to TRBD1. Germline CDR1 ENHRY, CDR2 SYGVKD. V gave up 10 bases and J gave up 2 bases; unmatched junction bases: 4. The CDR3 is 12 amino acids. In nucleotides, the CDR3 is TGTGCCACAAGGGACAGTCAAGAGACCCAGTACTTC. Translated: CATRDSQETQYF.

The genes are TRBV6-5 and TRBJ1-6; possibly TRBD1 for D (6 bases). V shed 7 bases and J shed 6 bases, with 13 bases lying between them. The CDR3 is made up of 14 amino acids. From germline, CDR1 is MNHEY and CDR2 SVGAGI. CDR3 protein: CASNNRATNSPLHF. The CDR3 DNA reads TGTGCCAGCAATAACAGGGCTACTAATTCACCCCTCCACTTT.

The chain has TRBV24-1 and TRBJ2-1; 12 positions match TRBD2. The CDR3 loop spans 17 amino acids. The ends lost 2 bases at V and 3 bases at J; junction bases unmatched: 4. Germline-derived CDR1 and CDR2 are KGHDR and SFDVKD. The CDR3 here is CATSDWGLAGDYNEQFF. The CDR3 DNA reads as TGTGCCACCAGTGATTGGGGACTAGCGGGCGACTACAATGAGCAGTTCTTC.

The chain recombines TRBV3-1 (or the pseudogene TRBV3-2) with TRBJ2-7, with D unresolved. There are 15 residues in the CDR3. The V end was cut by 0 bases, the J end by 3 bases, with 12 bases between. CDR1 and CDR2 (germline): LGHDT, YNNKEL (reference sequence). The CDR3 region has the DNA TGTGCCAGCAGCCAAGACACACAGCCGTTCTACGAGCAGTACTTC. It encodes CASSQDTQPFYEQYF.

The chain employs TRBV3-1 (or the pseudogene TRBV3-2) and TRBJ1-2; D not resolved. The CDR3 extends over 12 amino acids. Looked up from germline, CDR1 is LGHDT and CDR2 is YNNKEL (reference sequence). V gave up 0 bases and J gave up 8 bases, with 7 bases separating them. CDR3 DNA sequence: TGTGCCAGCAGCCAAGACTCGGGGGGCTACACCTTC. Amino acid sequence: CASSQDSGGYTF.

The V gene is TRBV12-3 or TRBV12-4, the J gene TRBJ1-5; tentatively, D is TRBD1 (6 bases). The V and J ends lost 5 bases and 6 bases respectively, with 8 bases between them. This CDR3 region has 12 residues. The CDR3 loop reads CASSDRIQPQHF. Here the CDR3 DNA reads TGTGCCAGCAGTGACAGGATTCAGCCCCAGCATTTT.

J is TRBJ1-1 and V is TRBV4-1; 7 positions match TRBD1. In germline, CDR1 is MGHRA, CDR2 YSYEKL. The J segment lost 0 bases and the V segment lost 4 bases, leaving 14 bases of the junction unmatched. This CDR3 is 18 amino acids long. The CDR3 here is CASSRDDRANNMNTEAFF. The CDR3, as DNA: TGCGCCAGCAGCCGGGATGACAGGGCTAATAACATGAACACTGAAGCTTTCTTT.

This rearrangement joins TRBV7-6 to TRBJ2-4; 12 bases fit TRBD2. CDR3 length equals 16 residues. Germline V CDR1 and CDR2: SGHVS, FNYEAQ. V lost 0 bases and J lost 8; bases outside the gene matches: 5. CDR3 in amino acids: CASSLAASGGADIQYF. Written as DNA, the CDR3 is TGTGCCAGCAGCTTAGCGGCTAGCGGGGGGGCTGACATTCAGTACTTC.

J is TRBJ1-5 and V is TRBV10-3, with TRBD1 matching 7 bases. The CDR3 has 17 amino acids. Unmatched junction bases numbered 5, after V lost 0 bases and J lost 0 bases. Germline assignment: CDR1 ENHRY and CDR2 SYGVKD. CDR3 bases: TGTGCCATCAGTGAGTCAGGGGGCTCCTATAGCAATCAGCCCCAGCATTTT. Protein sequence: CAISESGGSYSNQPQHF.

The V gene is TRBV10-3, the J gene TRBJ2-1; 11 nucleotides match TRBD2. This CDR3 has 14 residues. Germline CDR1 and CDR2: ENHRY and SYGVKD. V shed 7 bases and J 7 bases; nucleotides not matched to a gene: 6. CDR3 bases: TGTGCCATCATGGCTAGCGGGGGGAGGAATGAGCAGTTCTTC. Amino acid sequence: CAIMASGGRNEQFF.

This chain uses TRBV28 with TRBJ1-3; the D is unclear. Germline CDR1 MDHEN, CDR2 SYDVKM. This CDR3 is 15 amino acids long. Trimming left V 3 bases short and J 0 bases short, with 9 bases between. The chain's CDR3 is CASSLPWASGNTIYF. The CDR3 DNA reads TGTGCCAGCAGTTTGCCCTGGGCCTCTGGAAACACCATATATTTT.

V usage is TRBV6-1 and J usage is TRBJ1-6, with 8 positions matching TRBD1. Germline CDR1 MNHNS, CDR2 SASEGT. This CDR3 is 14 amino acids long. V lost 3 bases, J lost 6 bases, and 1 base stayed unmatched. The DNA for the CDR3 is TGTGCCAGCAGTGAGACAGGGGCTAATTCACCCCTCCACTTT. Its protein is CASSETGANSPLHF.

The rearrangement joins TRBV7-9 to TRBJ1-4, with 7 bases matching TRBD1. This CDR3 has 13 amino acids. V lost 7 bases and J lost 5; bases outside the gene matches: 4. Germline assignment: CDR1 SEHNR and CDR2 FQNEAQ (reference sequence). Here the CDR3 DNA reads TGTGCCAGCAAACCGACAGGGAATGAAAAACTGTTTTTT. Its translation is CASKPTGNEKLFF.